The T cell receptor (beta chain) described here comes from a study of cytomegalovirus exposure and HLA in healthy donors. Regarding this clone: The target antigen is unknown.

General study findings and limits: Available immune exposure information was restricted to CMV serostatus only. Productive rates of about 90% or about 30% were seen for most TCR beta V segments in an earlier analysis.

J was trimmed by 1 base and V by 6 bases; bases with no gene match: 5. CDR1 is WSHSY and CDR2 is SAAADI in the germline V gene. This CDR3 region has 15 residues. PCR was performed using 60 Vbeta and 13 Jbeta primers. Assay used: immunoSEQ multiplex PCR; TCRdb lists only in-frame clones, some missing. The table lists approximately 100,000 clones, roughly three quarters of them singletons, with over 4% in the top ten. Material: PBMCs. This chain links TRBV10-2 with TRBJ1-3, with 8 positions matching TRBD1. The source of this sequence is a female donor in good health and CMV-seropositive. DNA of the CDR3: TGCGCCAGCAGCGGACAGGGATTATCTGGAAACACCATATATTTT. It encodes CASSGQGLSGNTIYF.